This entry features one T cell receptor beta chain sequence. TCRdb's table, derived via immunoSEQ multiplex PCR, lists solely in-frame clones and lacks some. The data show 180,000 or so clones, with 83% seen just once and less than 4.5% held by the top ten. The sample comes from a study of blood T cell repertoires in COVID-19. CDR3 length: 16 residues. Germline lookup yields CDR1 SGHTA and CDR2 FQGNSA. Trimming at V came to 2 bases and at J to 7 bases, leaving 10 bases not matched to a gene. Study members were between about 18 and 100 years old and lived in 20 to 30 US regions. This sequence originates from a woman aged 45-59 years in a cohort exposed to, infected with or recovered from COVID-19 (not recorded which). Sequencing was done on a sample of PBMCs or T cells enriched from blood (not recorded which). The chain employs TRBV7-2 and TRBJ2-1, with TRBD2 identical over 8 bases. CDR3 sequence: CASSLRTGGAGNEQFF. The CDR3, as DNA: TGTGCCAGCAGCTTAAGAACCGGGGGGGCCGGAAATGAGCAGTTCTTC.